This TCR beta chain was sequenced for a study of T cells after yellow fever vaccination. Trimming cost V 5 bases and J 2 bases, with 13 bases left between them. The CDR3 is made up of 14 amino acids. CDR1 is MNHEY, CDR2 SMNVEV, per germline (reference sequence). A single record per CDR3 protein comes from TCRdb applying MiXCR to the 5' RACE reads. The sample contains just under 600,000 distinct CDR3 sequences, roughly 14% of which appear only once. The sample holds many counts of this clonotype. Antigen specificity is unknown. Study-wide results and caveats: Re-detected after boosting: most primary clones, about 95% of CD4 and 75% to 90% of CD8.

V and J are TRBV27 and TRBJ2-7; TRBD1 or TRBD2 may be the D gene (5 bases each). Specimen: PBMCs, collected on the day of the yellow fever booster vaccination. This TCR came from a man aged 25-40 years who received the YFV17D yellow fever vaccine. Here the CDR3 reads CASSHRDGAYEQYF. Here the CDR3 DNA reads TGTGCCAGCAGTCACCGGGACGGAGCCTACGAGCAGTACTTC.